Listed here are 3 T cell receptor beta chains from one sample, sequenced in a study of shared clonotypes between healthy human individuals. Clones were read by immunoSEQ multiplex PCR, and TCRdb kept only the in-frame ones, dropping some. Of just under 350,000 clones in the sample, around four fifths were seen once. Material for sequencing was memory CD4+ T cells sorted from blood. The sample's subset: CD45RA-negative fraction. These receptors were obtained from a man aged 25-45 years in good health.

The V call is TRBV7-2, the J call TRBJ2-5; 8 nucleotides align to TRBD1. This CDR3 comprises 14 residues. Germline lookup yields CDR1 SGHTA and CDR2 FQGNSA. Losses at the gene ends were 4 bases for V and 5 bases for J; bases not matched to a gene: 6. CDR3 loop: CASSSGQGLETQYF. The CDR3 DNA reads TGTGCCAGCAGCTCCGGACAGGGTCTGGAGACCCAGTACTTC.

The chain joins TRBV15 to TRBJ2-1, with 7 bases identical to TRBD2. The CDR3 is made up of 12 amino acids. Trimming at V came to 3 bases and at J to 10 bases, leaving 3 bases not matched to a gene. CDR1 LNHNV and CDR2 YYDKDF come from the germline V gene (reference sequence). The chain's CDR3 is CATSRALAEQFF. DNA for the CDR3: TGTGCCACCAGCAGGGCACTAGCGGAGCAGTTCTTC.

Only a few counts were recorded for this clone. The chain combines TRBV7-2 with TRBJ2-1; D may be TRBD2 (6 bases). The length of the CDR3 is 13 residues. Germline V gives CDR1 SGHTA, CDR2 FQGNSA. Trimming left V 1 base short and J 13 bases short, with 14 bases between. CDR3 protein: CASSLGGRLDQFF. The CDR3 DNA sequence: TGTGCCAGCAGCTTAGGGGGTCGACTAGACCAGTTCTTC.